This T cell receptor (beta chain) originates from a study of T cells expressing NK-cell markers (dated by TCRdb to the early 2020s). Some background on the complete study: TCR beta-chain repertoires were profiled in sorted CD3+CD56+NKG2C+, CD3+CD56+NKG2C- and CD3+CD56-NKG2C+ T-cell subsets from fewer than 10 donors. Seven of the eight sequenced donors were HCMV-seropositive and one was HCMV-seronegative. The eight sequenced donors were randomly selected healthy volunteers, three men and five women. Illumina HiSeq 2000/2500, MiSeq or NextSeq was used to sequence libraries as 2 x 150 bp reads.

A commercial ELISA kit detecting HCMV-specific IgG in serum was used to determine HCMV serostatus. Ficoll density gradient centrifugation was used to isolate peripheral blood mononuclear cells from blood. Overall study results and their limits: In a handful of donors, the dominant CD3+CD56+NKG2C+ clonotypes were among the top 10 CD8+ clonotypes and accounted for about 1.0-7.5% of CD8+ T cells. Those dominant clonotypes were again the most abundant among CD3+CD56-NKG2C+ cells in a few donors, at about 25-65%. Whether the expanded NKG2C-expressing T cell clones were specific for HCMV antigens remained unclear.

The instrument was an Illumina HiSeq 2000. TCR beta cDNA libraries were prepared using 5'RACE template switching, which introduced a universal primer site and unique molecular identifiers. cDNA synthesis was primed from the TCR beta constant segment and was followed by two successive PCR amplification steps. In the paper's pipeline: MIGEC was used to demultiplex reads and group reads by UMI, and MiTCR was used to assemble and quantify clonotypes. To exclude erroneous sequences, only TCR cDNA sequences supported by at least two reads were retained. The tcR package was used for downstream repertoire analysis, with clonotypes matched between fractions based on CDR3 nucleotide sequence plus V segment. VDJmatch was used to annotate antigen specificity against VDJdb, with one amino acid substitution in CDR3 allowed. TCRdb reprocessed the reads, and each CDR3 protein sequence is entered once, without DNA. TCRdb, not the original authors, processed these V and J calls. For this sample, the table gives 550,000 to 600,000 distinct CDR3 sequences. The ten largest account for less than 4.5% of the sample.

In regard to this clonotype: No cognate antigen has been identified for it.

CDR1 and CDR2 (KGHDR, SFDVKD) derive from the germline V gene. The CDR3 contains 16 residues, cysteine and phenylalanine counted. Only the protein is on record. The rearranged chain carries TRBV24-1 and TRBJ2-3; checking the TCRdb D call of TRBD2 is not possible without DNA. The specimen sequenced was blood T cells: a sorted CD56 or NKG2C T cell subset, CD4+ or CD8+ T cells, or bulk PBMC T cells (not recorded which). The clonotype originates from a man aged 18 to 29 in good health. Donor details come from another sample of the same person, matched by shared clones. The encoded CDR3 is CATSDTGTSGSLAQYF.